The sequence of this T cell receptor beta chain was determined in a study of Graves' ophthalmopathy and Graves' hyperthyroidism. In its sample, this clonotype was seen many times. Stable hyperthyroidism denotes an absence of ophthalmopathy throughout 18 months of follow-up. From RNA, the CDR3 regions of TCR beta chains were amplified and sequenced. HTBI primers were employed in first-round RT-PCR, then a second-round multiplex PCR followed. TCRdb used MiXCR to reprocess the multiplex PCR reads, holding one entry per CDR3 protein. The sample has hundreds of thousands of distinct CDR3 sequences, around 21% seen once. The CDR3 runs to 15 residues. CDR1 is SQVTM and CDR2 is ANQGSEA in the germline V gene. Unmatched junction bases numbered 4, after V lost 6 bases and J lost 1 base.

Sample: peripheral blood. The receptor comes from a woman under 30 with stable Graves' hyperthyroidism. The rearrangement links TRBV29-1 to TRBJ2-2, with 11 bases that match TRBD2. CDR3 loop: CSVGGLAVNTGELFF. CDR3 DNA: TGCAGCGTCGGGGGACTAGCGGTGAACACCGGGGAGCTGTTTTTT.